This entry lists 23 T cell receptor beta chains sequenced from one sample in a study of siplizumab effects on memory and regulatory T cells. Sequenced by immunoSEQ multiplex PCR; TCRdb stores in-frame clones only, minus some. The repertoire holds about 100,000 clones, with about 91% as singletons. Source material: CD4+ T cells sorted from blood. These TCRs come from a human donor in good health.

V and J are TRBV5-1 and TRBJ2-2; no clear D gene. Trimming pared 0 bases from V and 2 bases from J, leaving 8 bases between. CDR3 size: 15 residues. Looked up from germline, CDR1 is SGHRS and CDR2 is YFSETQ. CDR3 sequence reads: CASSLALPNTGELFF. In DNA form, the CDR3 reads TGCGCCAGCAGCTTGGCCCTCCCCAACACCGGGGAGCTGTTTTTT.

Details on this clone: One end of the junction fails to match germline, which may point to a read error. The V and J genes are TRBV7-2 and TRBJ1-2, with D unresolved. In germline, CDR1 is SGHTA, CDR2 FQGNSA. This CDR3 is 11 amino acids long. The CDR3 loop is CASSSTYGHTF. CDR3 DNA sequence: TGTGCCAGCAGCTCTACCTATGGCCACACCTTC. Full variable domain (rest looked up from reference TRBV7-2 and TRBJ1-2): GAGVSQSPSNKVTEKGKDVELRCDPISGHTALYWYRQSLGQGLEFLIYFQGNSAPDKSGLPSDRFSAERTGGSVSTLTIQRTQQEDSAVYLCASSSTYGHTFGSGTRLTVV.

This clone has only one observation. V and J are TRBV7-3 and TRBJ2-7; D is perhaps TRBD1 or TRBD2 (6 bases each). Germline assignment: CDR1 SGHTA and CDR2 FQGTGA. With 2 bases removed from V and 6 bases from J, the gap between germline ends came to 14 bases. The length of the CDR3 is 14 residues. As DNA, the CDR3 is TGTGCCAGCAGCTTATGGGGGGACACTACCGAGCAGTACTTC. As protein: CASSLWGDTTEQYF.

The V and J genes are TRBV5-6 and TRBJ2-2; 7 nucleotides align to TRBD1. With 3 bases clipped from V and 0 bases from J, the junction kept 5 bases outside the gene matches. The CDR3 runs to 16 residues. The V gene's germline CDR1 is SGHDT and CDR2 YYEEEE. CDR3 nucleotide sequence: TGTGCCAGCAGCTCCAAGCAGGGGGCGAACACCGGGGAGCTGTTTTTT. Amino acid sequence: CASSSKQGANTGELFF.

The V call is TRBV5-6, the J call TRBJ1-2; D gene ambiguous. There are 12 residues in the CDR3. Per germline, CDR1 SGHDT and CDR2 YYEEEE. V lost 4 bases and J 0 bases, leaving 4 bases between the germline ends. The CDR3 coding sequence is TGTGCCAGCAGCACTACTAACTATGGCTACACCTTC. Residues: CASSTTNYGYTF.

The chain uses TRBV23-1 and TRBJ1-5; 8 bases are shared with TRBD1. TRBV23-1 is reported as an ORF; its role is uncertain. The CDR3 runs to 14 residues. After removal of 9 bases from V and 3 bases from J, the junction contained 7 bases not matched to a gene. The CDR3: CARPGQVHNQPQHF. CDR3 nucleotides: TGCGCCAGGCCGGGACAGGTTCACAATCAGCCCCAGCATTTT.

The chain couples TRBV27 to TRBJ1-2; 9 bases align to TRBD1. Germline CDR1 reads MNHEY; CDR2 reads SMNVEV (reference sequence). The CDR3 is made up of 14 amino acids. The J segment lost 2 bases and the V segment lost 5 bases, leaving 3 bases of the junction unmatched. CDR3 region: CASSTGTGNYGYTF. CDR3 nucleotides: TGTGCCAGCAGTACGGGGACAGGGAACTATGGCTACACCTTC.

J is TRBJ1-5 and V is TRBV12-5; D is unclear. CDR1 LGHNT and CDR2 FRNRAP come from the germline V gene. This CDR3 has 15 amino acids. Trimming stripped 5 bases from V and 0 bases from J, with 11 bases between. The CDR3 nucleotides read TGTGCTAGTGGTACCCCGCCCGATAGCAATCAGCCCCAGCATTTT. Translation: CASGTPPDSNQPQHF. Full variable domain (missing parts from reference TRBV12-5 and TRBJ1-5): DARVTQTPRHKVTEMGQEVTMRCQPILGHNTVFWYRQTMMQGLELLAYFRNRAPLDDSGMPKDRFSAEMPDATLATLKIQPSEPRDSAVYFCASGTPPDSNQPQHFGDGTRLSIL.

Comment on this clone: At one of its ends the junction is not consistent with the germline gene, which may arise from a read error. The CDR3 DNA follows: TGTGCCAGCAGTTACGGGGACGAGCAGTACTTC. This translates into CASSYGDEQYF. The V and J genes are TRBV10-3 and TRBJ2-7, with D maybe TRBD2 (5 bases). This CDR3 region has 11 residues. CDR1 and CDR2 from the germline V gene are ENHRY and SYGVKD.

The CDR3 protein is CAWGDQQGELFF. In DNA, the CDR3 is TGTGCCTGGGGGGACCAACAGGGAGAACTGTTTTTT. This chain joins TRBV30 and TRBJ1-4, with a tentative D call TRBD1 (6 bases). From germline, CDR1 is GTSNPN and CDR2 SVGIG (reference sequence). Trimming cost V 5 bases and J 12 bases, with 16 bases left between them. This CDR3 is 12 amino acids long.

This chain joins TRBV28 and TRBJ2-1; D tentatively reads TRBD1 or TRBD2 (6 bases each). V was pared by 6 bases and J by 3 bases, with 9 bases between. The CDR3 is made up of 13 amino acids. CDR1 MDHEN and CDR2 SYDVKM come from the germline V gene. As DNA, the CDR3 is TGTGCCAGCAGCGGAGGGGGCTACAATGAGCAGTTCTTC. Translating gives CASSGGGYNEQFF.

V gene TRBV7-2 combines with J gene TRBJ2-3, with 11 bases matching TRBD2. The junction had 7 bases not matched to a gene; V was cut back by 0 bases and J by 2 bases. CDR1 SGHTA and CDR2 FQGNSA come from the germline V gene. CDR3 length: 18 amino acids. The CDR3 region has the DNA TGTGCCAGCAGCTTAGCTCCTCGTAGCGGGGGGGTCACAGATACGCAGTATTTT. Translating it yields CASSLAPRSGGVTDTQYF.

The rearrangement links TRBV5-6 to TRBJ2-6, with TRBD2 matching 7 bases. CDR3 length equals 19 residues. The junction had 12 bases not matched to a gene; V was cut back by 0 bases and J by 3 bases. CDR1 is SGHDT, CDR2 YYEEEE, per germline. The chain's CDR3 is CASSLAGSRGTVGANVLTF. The CDR3 DNA follows: TGTGCCAGCAGCTTGGCCGGGTCGCGGGGGACCGTTGGGGCCAACGTCCTGACTTTC.

The chain employs TRBV9 and TRBJ2-5; TRBD2 matches 9 bases. There are 17 residues in the CDR3. V lost 2 bases, J lost 2 bases, and 10 bases stayed unmatched. CDR1 and CDR2 (germline): SGDLS, YYNGEE. For the CDR3, the DNA is TGTGCCAGCAGCGTGTCGAGTAGTGCGGGGGGGCAAGAGACCCAGTACTTC. This encodes CASSVSSSAGGQETQYF.

The V gene is TRBV7-9, the J gene TRBJ2-1, with D possibly being TRBD1 (6 bases). This CDR3 has 15 amino acids. Germline V gives CDR1 SEHNR, CDR2 FQNEAQ (reference sequence). The ends were cut back, 1 base at V and 10 bases at J, with 17 bases in the middle. The CDR3 bases are TGTGCCAGCAGCTTAGGGGGGCGCCTATGGACGGAGCAGTTCTTC. Its protein is CASSLGGRLWTEQFF.

About this clone: The conserved final phenylalanine or tryptophan is absent from the CDR3, which likely points to a read error. No DNA is shown, since the ends of the CDR3 on it are uncertain; the CDR3 is the one TCRdb lists. This sequence joins TRBV15 and TRBJ1-4. Germline V gives CDR1 LNHNV, CDR2 YYDKDF (reference sequence). The CDR3 comprises 11 residues, both ends counted. The CDR3 is CATSRNSGTLL.

The genes are TRBV28 and TRBJ2-7, with D possibly being TRBD2 (7 bases). The V and J ends lost 3 bases and 3 bases respectively, with 9 bases between them. This CDR3 is built from 13 residues. The germline gives CDR1 MDHEN, CDR2 SYDVKM. Written as DNA, the CDR3 is TGTGCCAGCAGTTTGGGGGGGCTCTACGAGCAGTACTTC. Translated, it gives CASSLGGLYEQYF. The full variable domain, rest sourced from reference TRBV28 and TRBJ2-7, is DVKVTQSSRYLVKRTGEKVFLECVQDMDHENMFWYRQDPGLGLRLIYFSYDVKMKEKGDIPEGYSVSREKKERFSLILESASTNQTSMYLCASSLGGLYEQYFGPGTRLTVT.

This rearrangement joins TRBV6-1 to TRBJ1-6; D remains unclear. The V end was cut by 7 bases, the J end by 8 bases, with 9 bases between. The CDR3 is made up of 12 amino acids. The V gene's germline CDR1 is MNHNS and CDR2 SASEGT. The CDR3, as DNA: TGTGCCAGCAACTACGGGGATTCACCCCTCCACTTT. Its protein is CASNYGDSPLHF.

This sequence joins TRBV28 and TRBJ1-4; TRBD1 aligns across 7 bases. The CDR3 loop spans 20 amino acids. Germline values: CDR1 MDHEN, CDR2 SYDVKM. Germline trimming cut 3 bases from V and 1 base from J; bases unmatched to any gene: 17. CDR3 bases: TGTGCCAGCAGTTTTCCATGGAGTGATTGGCAGGGGGAAACTAATGAAAAACTGTTTTTT. It specifies CASSFPWSDWQGETNEKLFF.

This clone was detected once. This sequence joins TRBV11-2 and TRBJ2-7; 9 nucleotides agree with TRBD1. J gave up 6 bases and V 5 bases, and 8 bases lay outside the gene matches. Germline V gene data show CDR1 as SGHAT and CDR2 as FQNNGV. The CDR3 spans 14 residues. CDR3 sequence reads: CASSADRGLLEQYF. CDR3 DNA: TGTGCCAGCAGCGCGGACAGGGGACTCCTCGAGCAGTACTTC.

V usage is TRBV2 and J usage is TRBJ1-2; a weak D match, TRBD1 (5 bases). V was clipped by 5 bases and J by 5 bases, with 18 bases between them. The CDR3 is 15 residues long. CDR1 and CDR2 (germline): SNHLY, FYNNEI. CDR3 residues: CASSTVRGLGYGYTF. CDR3 DNA sequence: TGTGCCAGCAGTACGGTACGGGGGTTAGGATATGGCTACACCTTC.

The chain has TRBV20-1 and TRBJ2-5, with TRBD1 as a possible D gene (5 bases). Trimming cost V 4 bases and J 4 bases, with 7 bases left between them. CDR1 is DFQATT and CDR2 is SNEGSKA in the germline V gene (reference sequence). CDR3 length: 11 amino acids. CDR3 nucleotide sequence: TGCAGTGCTAAAAGGGGAGAGACCCAGTACTTC. Protein product: CSAKRGETQYF.

This chain connects TRBV12-5 to TRBJ1-1; D remains ambiguous. The V end lost 6 bases, the J end lost 1 base, and 9 bases lay between the germline ends. Germline V gene data show CDR1 as LGHNT and CDR2 as FRNRAP. The CDR3 covers 13 residues. CDR3 coding DNA: TGTGCTAGTGGCTCTCCGACGAACACTGAAGCTTTCTTT. It is translated as CASGSPTNTEAFF.